A single sample gave rise to the 16 T cell receptor beta chains below, sequenced in a study of T cell changes during pregnancy in multiple sclerosis. Repertoires were generated with immunoSEQ multiplex PCR, while TCRdb's copy carries only in-frame clones and drops some. The sample consists of about 71,000 clones, 91% of them appearing once. The input for sequencing was CD8+ T cells from peripheral blood mononuclear cells, taken before pregnancy. The source is a female donor with multiple sclerosis, enrolled in a pregnancy study.

This chain links TRBV5-1 with TRBJ2-1; D is unresolved. Trimming removed 1 base from V and 10 bases from J, with 9 bases in between. Germline lookup yields CDR1 SGHRS and CDR2 YFSETQ. The CDR3 totals 12 residues. CDR3 sequence reads: CASSLRLSEQFF. The CDR3 DNA sequence: TGCGCCAGCAGCTTGCGTCTATCGGAGCAGTTCTTC.

The chain is built from TRBV6-5 and TRBJ2-7; TRBD1 aligns across 9 bases. Germline CDR1 is MNHEY and CDR2 is SVGAGI. The V gene end was trimmed by 5 bases and the J gene end by 3 bases; junction bases not matched to a gene: 8. The CDR3 sequence is 15 residues long. CDR3 in amino acids: CASSQRTGEGYEQYF. Written as DNA, the CDR3 is TGTGCCAGCAGTCAGCGGACAGGGGAGGGCTACGAGCAGTACTTC.

The J gene is TRBJ2-1, the V gene TRBV9, with D tentatively TRBD1 (5 bases). The CDR3 is 16 amino acids. CDR1 is SGDLS, CDR2 YYNGEE, per germline. V lost 0 bases to trimming and J lost 7 bases, with 17 bases between them. The CDR3 DNA reads TGTGCCAGCAGCGTAGAAGGGGTCTCGGATACGAATGAGCAGTTCTTC. Its protein product is CASSVEGVSDTNEQFF.

The chain is built from TRBV27 and TRBJ2-7, with TRBD1 identical over 9 bases. CDR3 length: 15 amino acids. The trim removed 0 bases at V and 1 base at J, leaving 1 base unmatched. CDR1 and CDR2 (germline): MNHEY, SMNVEV (reference sequence). The CDR3 sequence: CASSLSGQGSYEQYF. The DNA of the CDR3 is TGTGCCAGCAGTTTATCGGGACAGGGTTCCTACGAGCAGTACTTC.

The rearrangement links TRBV27 to TRBJ2-3; TRBD1 aligns across 8 bases. Germline trimming cut 3 bases from V and 3 bases from J; bases unmatched to any gene: 11. The length of the CDR3 is 17 residues. CDR1 is MNHEY and CDR2 is SMNVEV in the germline V gene (reference sequence). Here the CDR3 reads CASSFYLTGEGTDTQYF. In DNA form, the CDR3 reads TGTGCCAGCAGTTTCTACTTGACAGGGGAAGGAACAGATACGCAGTATTTT.

The chain uses TRBV29-1 and TRBJ2-7; D possibly corresponds to TRBD1 (5 bases). Germline CDR1 SQVTM, CDR2 ANQGSEA. V lost 6 bases and J 5 bases, leaving 14 bases between the germline ends. The CDR3 spans 12 residues. CDR3 coding DNA: TGCAGCGTCCAGGGTAGGGTCGACGAGCAGTACTTC. Translation gives CSVQGRVDEQYF.

The V and J genes are TRBV9 and TRBJ2-3, with a possible D match to TRBD2 (6 bases). The CDR3 loop spans 17 amino acids. The V gene lost 0 bases and the J gene lost 2 bases, with 16 bases spanning the gap. The V gene's germline CDR1 is SGDLS and CDR2 YYNGEE. CDR3 sequence reads: CASSVGVAGYVTDTQYF. As DNA, the CDR3 is TGTGCCAGCAGCGTAGGAGTTGCGGGGTATGTCACAGATACGCAGTATTTT.

The chain employs TRBV10-3 and TRBJ1-2; D gene unclear. Germline CDR1 is ENHRY and CDR2 is SYGVKD. The CDR3 totals 14 residues. V dropped 7 bases and J dropped 3 bases, with 15 bases sitting between them. The CDR3 sequence: CAITQTAEDYGYTF. DNA for the CDR3: TGTGCCATCACTCAGACCGCCGAGGACTATGGCTACACCTTC.

The chain joins TRBV2 to TRBJ1-5; possible D gene TRBD1, 6 bases. Germline lookup yields CDR1 SNHLY and CDR2 FYNNEI. This CDR3 is 15 amino acids long. Trimming cost V 6 bases and J 4 bases, with 16 bases left between them. The DNA of the CDR3 is TGTGCCAGCAGACCTGCCGACAGGTTTAATCAGCCCCAGCATTTT. Protein product: CASRPADRFNQPQHF.

V and J are TRBV20-1 and TRBJ2-7; D call uncertain. CDR3 size: 11 residues. The V end lost 5 bases, the J end lost 3 bases, and 8 bases lay between the germline ends. Germline CDR1 DFQATT, CDR2 SNEGSKA (reference sequence). The CDR3 bases are TGCAGTGCTGCGGCGGACTACGAGCAGTACTTC. Encoded protein: CSAAADYEQYF.

V and J are TRBV2 and TRBJ2-1; D possibly corresponds to TRBD2 (7 bases). This CDR3 region has 15 residues. CDR1 and CDR2 (germline): SNHLY, FYNNEI. V dropped 10 bases and J dropped 7 bases, with 23 bases sitting between them. This CDR3 reads CATLITGRDWNEQFF. The CDR3 DNA follows: TGTGCCACCCTGATAACAGGGAGGGACTGGAATGAGCAGTTCTTC. The full variable domain, rest sourced from reference TRBV2 and TRBJ2-1, is EPEVTQTPSHQVTQMGQEVILRCVPISNHLYFYWYRQILGQKVEFLVSFYNNEISEKSEIFDDQFSVERPDGSNFTLKIRSTKLEDSAMYFCATLITGRDWNEQFFGPGTRLTVL.

The rearrangement links TRBV13 to TRBJ2-1; a possible D gene is TRBD2 (6 bases). CDR1 and CDR2 (germline): PRHDT, FYEKMQ (reference sequence). The CDR3 consists of 14 residues. Trimming left V 4 bases short and J 7 bases short, with 14 bases between. CDR3 DNA sequence: TGTGCCAGCAGCTCCCCGGACTACTCGAATGAGCAGTTCTTC. Its protein is CASSSPDYSNEQFF.

The gene calls are TRBV27 and TRBJ1-1; D is possibly TRBD1 (5 bases). V was trimmed by 2 bases and J by 1 base, leaving 17 bases between them. Germline lookup yields CDR1 MNHEY and CDR2 SMNVEV (reference sequence). This CDR3 spans 17 amino acids. In DNA, the CDR3 is TGTGCCAGCAGTTTAAGCCCCCCCGGGACTCCGAACACTGAAGCTTTCTTT. It encodes CASSLSPPGTPNTEAFF.

The chain uses TRBV18 and TRBJ1-5; TRBD1 aligns across 9 bases. V trimming: 3 bases; J trimming: 7 bases; junction bases outside the gene matches: 7. Germline CDR1 reads KGHSH; CDR2 reads LQKENI. The CDR3 sequence is 15 residues long. CDR3 region: CASSPEDRGGQPQHF. DNA of the CDR3: TGTGCCAGCTCACCTGAGGACAGGGGTGGCCAGCCCCAGCATTTT.

The CDR3 is CASSDAGRTEAFF. DNA for the CDR3: TGTGCCAGCAGCGACGCGGGACGAACTGAAGCTTTCTTT. J is TRBJ1-1 and V is TRBV9, with D tentatively TRBD1 (5 bases). CDR3 size: 13 residues. CDR1 and CDR2 (germline): SGDLS, YYNGEE. V lost 3 bases and J 5 bases, leaving 11 bases between the germline ends. The full variable domain, completed using reference TRBV9 and TRBJ1-1, is DSGVTQTPKHLITATGQRVTLRCSPRSGDLSVYWYQQSLDQGLQFLIQYYNGEERAKGNILERFSAQQFPDLHSELNLSSLELGDSALYFCASSDAGRTEAFFGQGTRLTVV.

This chain uses TRBV19 with TRBJ2-7; tentative D call: TRBD2 (5 bases). This CDR3 contains 14 residues. Deletions cut 7 bases from V and 0 bases from J, with 13 bases between. The germline gives CDR1 LNHDA, CDR2 SQIVND (reference sequence). The DNA for the CDR3 is TGTGCCAGTAAAACGGTAGAGGGCTCCTACGAGCAGTACTTC. Its protein is CASKTVEGSYEQYF.